The 30 T cell receptor beta chains below were found in one sample sequenced in a study of radiation and T cells in renal cell carcinoma. Clones were sequenced by immunoSEQ multiplex PCR, and TCRdb holds only the in-frame ones, with some missing. The sample includes nearly 20,000 clones, roughly 62% of them seen just once. Treatment denoted: 15 Gy SBRT to primary tumor, nephrectomy 4 weeks later. Sequenced here: tumor tissue, sampled from a patient whose treatment included radiotherapy and nephrectomy. These TCRs come from a woman between 65 and 79 years old with renal cell carcinoma.

This chain uses TRBV28 with TRBJ1-4, with 7 bases identical to TRBD1. V dropped 6 bases and J dropped 11; count of bases not matched to a gene: 9. CDR1 is MDHEN and CDR2 is SYDVKM in the germline V gene. The CDR3 contains 13 residues. In DNA, the CDR3 is TGTGCCAGCAGAACGACAGGGAAGGCGAAACTGTTTTTT. Its translation is CASRTTGKAKLFF.

V and J are TRBV14 and TRBJ2-3; D might be TRBD2 (6 bases). The germline V gene encodes CDR1 SGHDN and CDR2 FVKESK. The CDR3 has 15 amino acids. Trimming left V 4 bases short and J 3 bases short, with 14 bases between. This chain's CDR3 is CASSPLGGLTDTQYF. CDR3 in DNA: TGTGCCAGCAGCCCTCTGGGGGGTTTAACAGATACGCAGTATTTT.

The chain combines TRBV6-5 with TRBJ1-1, with 8 bases lining up with TRBD1. Germline trimming cut 6 bases from V and 4 bases from J; bases unmatched to any gene: 4. This CDR3 contains 13 residues. The germline V gene has CDR1 MNHEY and CDR2 SVGAGI. The CDR3 DNA sequence: TGTGCCAGCAGATTTACAGGGGGCACTGAAGCTTTCTTT. Its protein product is CASRFTGGTEAFF.

The chain couples TRBV5-1 to TRBJ2-3; D gene uncertain. The CDR3 sequence is 14 residues long. The germline V and J ends were trimmed by 0 bases and 0 bases, with 5 bases remaining between them. Germline V lookup: CDR1 SGHRS, CDR2 YFSETQ. The DNA of the CDR3 is TGCGCCAGCAGCTTGGTCCAGAGCACAGATACGCAGTATTTT. Its translation: CASSLVQSTDTQYF.

This clone ranks as medium-sized (0.01 to 0.1%). The junction and the germline gene differ at one end; a read error may be behind it. The gene calls are TRBV7-7 and TRBJ1-1, with D uncertain. Germline loops: CDR1 SSHAT, CDR2 FNYEAQ (reference sequence). This CDR3 comprises 13 residues. The CDR3 bases are TGTGCTAGCAGCCTAGAGATGAACACTGAAGCTTTCTTT. As protein: CASSLEMNTEAFF.

This chain connects TRBV11-3 to TRBJ2-7; 10 bases map to TRBD2. The CDR3 is made up of 12 amino acids. V lost 11 bases to trimming and J lost 3 bases; unmatched junction nucleotides: 4. Per germline, CDR1 SGHNT and CDR2 YENEEA. CDR3 region: CAVSGGNYEQYF. DNA for the CDR3: TGTGCCGTTAGCGGGGGGAACTACGAGCAGTACTTC. The full variable domain, in which reference TRBV11-3 and TRBJ2-7 provide the parts outside the CDR3, is EAGVVQSPRYKIIEKKQPVAFWCNPISGHNTLYWYLQNLGQGPELLIRYENEEAVDDSQLPKDRFSAERLKGVDSTLKIQPAELGDSAVYLCAVSGGNYEQYFGPGTRLTVT.

V and J are TRBV28 and TRBJ2-1; 9 positions match TRBD2. The V gene end was trimmed by 6 bases and the J gene end by 7 bases; junction bases not matched to a gene: 13. The CDR3 consists of 16 residues. Per germline, CDR1 MDHEN and CDR2 SYDVKM. The chain's CDR3 is CASRPTGTSTSNEQFF. Here the CDR3 DNA reads TGTGCCAGCAGACCCACCGGGACTAGCACTTCAAATGAGCAGTTCTTC.

This clone turned up a few times. The chain combines TRBV19 with TRBJ2-3, with D unclear. CDR1 is LNHDA, CDR2 SQIVND, per germline (reference sequence). V dropped 3 bases and J dropped 4 bases, with 11 bases sitting between them. This CDR3 contains 14 residues. CDR3 coding DNA: TGTGCCAGTAGTATGCCGACTCGGGCAGATACGCAGTATTTT. It is translated as CASSMPTRADTQYF. Based on the CDR3 plus reference TRBV19 and TRBJ2-3, the full variable domain is DGGITQSPKYLFRKEGQNVTLSCEQNLNHDAMYWYRQDPGQGLRLIYYSQIVNDFQKGDIAEGYSVSREKKESFPLTVTSAQKNPTAFYLCASSMPTRADTQYFGPGTRLTVL.

This chain connects TRBV6-5 to TRBJ2-6, with unresolved D. In germline, CDR1 is MNHEY, CDR2 SVGAGI. Trimming removed 4 bases at V and 2 bases at J, with 0 bases between. This CDR3 contains 12 residues. CDR3 bases: TGTGCCAGCAGTTCTGGGGCCAACGTCCTGACTTTC. Translated: CASSSGANVLTF.

This clone was counted between two and nine times. The gene calls are TRBV30 and TRBJ2-1; the D is unclear. CDR3 size: 11 residues. Looked up from germline, CDR1 is GTSNPN and CDR2 is SVGIG (reference sequence). Trimming removed 6 bases at V and 3 bases at J, with 6 bases between. In DNA form, the CDR3 reads TGTGCCTGCCGGGTCTACAATGAGCAGTTCTTC. Encoded protein: CACRVYNEQFF.

The chain combines TRBV11-3 with TRBJ2-3; D is undetermined. Germline assignment: CDR1 SGHNT and CDR2 YENEEA. The CDR3 totals 14 residues. V was shortened by 0 bases and J by 6 bases, with 10 bases between the two germline ends. CDR3: CASSLELVMDTQYF. The CDR3 DNA is TGTGCCAGCAGCTTAGAGCTCGTGATGGATACGCAGTATTTT.

The chain employs TRBV6-5 and TRBJ1-6; 8 positions match TRBD1. Germline CDR1 is MNHEY and CDR2 is SVGAGI. Trimming at V came to 2 bases and at J to 9 bases, leaving 6 bases not matched to a gene. This CDR3 has 15 amino acids. CDR3 loop: CASSYGQGFRSPLHF. For the CDR3, the DNA is TGTGCCAGCAGTTACGGACAGGGTTTTCGTTCACCCCTCCACTTT.

The J gene is TRBJ2-3, the V gene TRBV7-3; 10 positions agree with TRBD2. CDR1 and CDR2 from the germline V gene are SGHTA and FQGTGA. With 5 bases clipped from V and 0 bases from J, the junction kept 5 bases outside the gene matches. The CDR3 spans 16 residues. The CDR3 spells CASSDRTSGSTDTQYF. CDR3 nucleotide sequence: TGTGCCAGCAGCGATCGGACTAGCGGTAGCACAGATACGCAGTATTTT.

Within the sample, this clone is medium-sized. This chain joins TRBV27 and TRBJ1-2, with 9 bases fitting TRBD1. Trimming cost V 5 bases and J 6 bases; bases outside gene matches: 10. The CDR3 length is 15 residues. The germline gives CDR1 MNHEY, CDR2 SMNVEV (reference sequence). CDR3 protein: CASSTSQDRGNGYTF. As DNA, the CDR3 is TGTGCCAGCAGTACAAGCCAGGACAGGGGTAATGGCTACACCTTC.

This rearrangement joins TRBV5-6 to TRBJ1-2; 7 bases fit TRBD1. Trimming cost V 0 bases and J 4 bases; bases outside gene matches: 6. This CDR3 has 15 amino acids. In germline, CDR1 is SGHDT, CDR2 YYEEEE. CDR3 in amino acids: CASSLGQGALYGYTF. Here the CDR3 DNA reads TGTGCCAGCAGCTTGGGACAGGGAGCCCTCTATGGCTACACCTTC.

CDR3 protein: CAWSVLGGLGEQFF. Here the CDR3 DNA reads TGTGCCTGGAGTGTCCTGGGGGGGCTAGGTGAGCAGTTCTTC. The chain joins TRBV30 to TRBJ2-1, with a weak D call TRBD2 (7 bases). V lost 0 bases and J lost 9, with 15 bases in between. Germline V gene data show CDR1 as GTSNPN and CDR2 as SVGIG (reference sequence). This CDR3 contains 14 residues.

The chain's CDR3 is CASSLDYTGTGADEQFF. The CDR3 region has the DNA TGTGCCAGCAGCTTAGACTACACCGGGACAGGGGCCGATGAGCAGTTCTTC. The V gene is TRBV7-2, the J gene TRBJ2-1; 10 bases map to TRBD1. CDR3 length equals 17 residues. Germline V lookup: CDR1 SGHTA, CDR2 FQGNSA. The V segment lost 1 base and the J segment 8 bases; nucleotides outside the gene matches: 11.

The V call is TRBV5-1, the J call TRBJ2-3, with TRBD2 matching over 14 bases. The CDR3 spans 15 residues. The J segment lost 8 bases and the V segment lost 4 bases, leaving 6 bases of the junction unmatched. Germline V lookup: CDR1 SGHRS, CDR2 YFSETQ. This chain's CDR3 is CASSQTSGGAGTQYF. The DNA of the CDR3 is TGCGCCAGCAGCCAGACTAGCGGGGGGGCCGGTACGCAGTATTTT.

In nucleotides, the CDR3 is TGTGCCAGCAACCACGGGGAGTATAGCAATCAGCCCCAGCATTTT. Amino acids: CASNHGEYSNQPQHF. The chain couples TRBV6-6 to TRBJ1-5; D not resolved. V dropped 7 bases and J dropped 0 bases, with 13 bases sitting between them. Looked up from germline, CDR1 is MNHNY and CDR2 is SVGAGI (reference sequence). The CDR3 is 15 residues long.

The chain recombines TRBV11-2 with TRBJ2-3, with 8 nucleotides matching TRBD1. The CDR3 has 15 residues. The J segment lost 7 bases and the V segment lost 0 bases, leaving 6 bases of the junction unmatched. From germline, CDR1 is SGHAT and CDR2 FQNNGV. The CDR3 here is CASSLEQGVLNTQYF. The CDR3 nucleotides read TGTGCCAGCAGCTTAGAACAGGGGGTACTTAATACGCAGTATTTT.

The chain joins TRBV4-1 to TRBJ2-7, with 11 nucleotides matching TRBD2. Germline CDR1 MGHRA, CDR2 YSYEKL. The CDR3 covers 15 residues. V dropped 4 bases and J dropped 6; count of bases not matched to a gene: 8. In DNA form, the CDR3 reads TGCGCCAGCAGCCCCTTTAGCGGGGGGGTGGGCGAGCAGTACTTC. It is translated as CASSPFSGGVGEQYF.

The J gene is TRBJ2-1, the V gene TRBV9; 8 bases line up with TRBD1. J gave up 5 bases and V 0 bases, and 4 bases lay outside the gene matches. CDR1 and CDR2 from the germline V gene are SGDLS and YYNGEE. The CDR3 extends over 15 amino acids. This chain's CDR3 is CASSVDGTGNNEQFF. In nucleotides, the CDR3 is TGTGCCAGCAGCGTAGATGGGACAGGTAACAATGAGCAGTTCTTC.

On this clone: One end of the junction does not line up with germline, which may come from a read error. The chain links TRBV7-7 to TRBJ2-1; TRBD2 aligns across 8 bases. CDR1 is SSHAT, CDR2 FNYEAQ, per germline (reference sequence). The CDR3 is 17 amino acids. The chain's CDR3 is CASSLSPSAGGYNEQFF. CDR3 sequence (DNA): TGTGCTAGCAGCCTCTCCCCCTCCGCGGGGGGCTACAATGAGCAGTTCTTC.

The CDR3 DNA reads as TGTGCCAGCAGCGTGGACAGGTCCTACGAGCAGTACTTC. Translation: CASSVDRSYEQYF. This sequence joins TRBV5-4 and TRBJ2-7; 7 nucleotides agree with TRBD1. Germline values: CDR1 SGHNT, CDR2 YYREEE (reference sequence). This CDR3 comprises 13 residues. V trimming: 4 bases; J trimming: 1 base; junction bases outside the gene matches: 2.

Only a few counts were recorded for this clone. Different DNA sequences within this sample yield the same CDR3. The chain is built from TRBV14 and TRBJ2-3; D unclear. This CDR3 spans 14 amino acids. Per germline, CDR1 SGHDN and CDR2 FVKESK. With 1 base removed from V and 3 bases from J, the gap between germline ends came to 8 bases. DNA of the CDR3: TGTGCCAGCAGCCAAGGCAGGCATACAGATACGCAGTATTTT. Translation: CASSQGRHTDTQYF.

The V call is TRBV6-1, the J call TRBJ1-3; D may be TRBD1 (5 bases). V gave up 6 bases and J gave up 4 bases, with 13 bases separating them. Germline values: CDR1 MNHNS, CDR2 SASEGT. This CDR3 is built from 14 residues. Written as DNA, the CDR3 is TGTGCCAGCAGGGGGGGAGCCTGGGGAAACACCATATATTTT. This translates into CASRGGAWGNTIYF.

V gene TRBV27 combines with J gene TRBJ1-1; TRBD1 might be the D (6 bases). CDR1 and CDR2 (germline): MNHEY, SMNVEV (reference sequence). The CDR3 covers 14 residues. Trimming cost V 2 bases and J 6 bases, with 13 bases left between them. The CDR3 region is CASSLIGGAAEAFF. CDR3 in DNA: TGTGCCAGCAGTTTAATCGGGGGGGCGGCTGAAGCTTTCTTT.

This chain connects TRBV5-4 to TRBJ2-2, with D perhaps being TRBD1 or TRBD2 (6 bases each). Trimming stripped 6 bases from V and 3 bases from J, with 12 bases between. The germline CDR1 and CDR2 sequences are SGHNT and YYREEE (reference sequence). The CDR3 is 14 amino acids. The DNA of the CDR3 is TGTGCCAGCACGGGGGCAGGTGACACCGGGGAGCTGTTTTTT. Translated: CASTGAGDTGELFF.

The CDR3 region has the DNA TGTGCCAGTAGTACTAAACCGGGGCAGGGAGGCAGCAATCAGCCCCAGCATTTT. Protein: CASSTKPGQGGSNQPQHF. This rearrangement joins TRBV19 to TRBJ1-5, with a weak D call TRBD1 (5 bases). This CDR3 comprises 18 residues. The V and J ends lost 4 bases and 1 base respectively, with 20 bases between them. Germline V gene data show CDR1 as LNHDA and CDR2 as SQIVND (reference sequence). The full variable domain, its missing parts supplied by reference TRBV19 and TRBJ1-5, is DGGITQSPKYLFRKEGQNVTLSCEQNLNHDAMYWYRQDPGQGLRLIYYSQIVNDFQKGDIAEGYSVSREKKESFPLTVTSAQKNPTAFYLCASSTKPGQGGSNQPQHFGDGTRLSIL.

The J gene is TRBJ1-2, the V gene TRBV28, with 8 bases lining up with TRBD1. Looked up from germline, CDR1 is MDHEN and CDR2 is SYDVKM. This CDR3 contains 14 residues. V lost 8 bases, J lost 6 bases, and 11 bases stayed unmatched. CDR3 DNA sequence: TGTGCCAGCTGGGAGACAGGGGTAAGGAATGGCTACACCTTC. Protein product: CASWETGVRNGYTF.